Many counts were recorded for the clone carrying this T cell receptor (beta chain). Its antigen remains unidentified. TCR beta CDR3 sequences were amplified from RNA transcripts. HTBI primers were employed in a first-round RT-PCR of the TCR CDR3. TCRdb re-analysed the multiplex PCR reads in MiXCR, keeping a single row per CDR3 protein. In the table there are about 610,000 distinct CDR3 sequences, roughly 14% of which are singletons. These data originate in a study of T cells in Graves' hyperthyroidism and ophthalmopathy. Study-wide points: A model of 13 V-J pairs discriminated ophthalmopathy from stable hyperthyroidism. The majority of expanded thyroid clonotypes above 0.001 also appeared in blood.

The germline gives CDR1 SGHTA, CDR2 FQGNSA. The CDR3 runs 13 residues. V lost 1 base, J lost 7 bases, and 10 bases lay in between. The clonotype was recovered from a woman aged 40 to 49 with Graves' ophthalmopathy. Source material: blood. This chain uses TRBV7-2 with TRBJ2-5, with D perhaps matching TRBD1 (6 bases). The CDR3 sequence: CASSLVPRGTQYF. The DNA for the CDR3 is TGTGCCAGCAGCTTAGTTCCCAGGGGGACCCAGTACTTC.